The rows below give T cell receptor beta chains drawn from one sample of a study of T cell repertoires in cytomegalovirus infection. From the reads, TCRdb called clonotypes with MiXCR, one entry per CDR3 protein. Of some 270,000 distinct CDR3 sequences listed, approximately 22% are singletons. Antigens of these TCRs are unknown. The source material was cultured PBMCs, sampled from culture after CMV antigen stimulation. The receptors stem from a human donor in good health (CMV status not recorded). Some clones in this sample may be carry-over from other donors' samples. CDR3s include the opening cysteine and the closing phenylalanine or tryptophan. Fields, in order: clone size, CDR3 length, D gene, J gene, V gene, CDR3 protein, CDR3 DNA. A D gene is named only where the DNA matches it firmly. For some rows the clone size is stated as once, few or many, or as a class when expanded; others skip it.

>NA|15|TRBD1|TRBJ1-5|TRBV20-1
CSAIGITGAGQPQHF
TGCAGTGCTATCGGGATAACAGGGGCGGGACAGCCCCAGCATTTT
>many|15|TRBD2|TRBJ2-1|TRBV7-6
CASSQGLAGYNEQFF
TGTGCCAGCAGCCAGGGACTAGCGGGGTACAATGAGCAGTTCTTC
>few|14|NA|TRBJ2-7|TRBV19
CASSPQQGPYEQYF
TGTGCCAGTAGTCCTCAACAGGGCCCCTACGAGCAGTACTTC
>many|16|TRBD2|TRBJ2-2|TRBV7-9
CASSVGASGGAGELFF
TGTGCCAGCAGCGTAGGCGCTAGCGGGGGCGCCGGGGAGCTGTTTTTT
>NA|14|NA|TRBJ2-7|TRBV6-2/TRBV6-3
CASCSRVAEIEQYF
TGTGCCAGCTGCTCTAGGGTAGCGGAGATCGAGCAGTACTTC
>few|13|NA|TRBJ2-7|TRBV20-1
CSADGGRLYEQYF
TGCAGTGCCGACGGAGGGAGGTTGTACGAGCAGTACTTC
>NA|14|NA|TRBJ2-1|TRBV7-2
CASRMGEQYNEQFF
TGTGCCAGCAGAATGGGGGAGCAGTACAATGAGCAGTTCTTC
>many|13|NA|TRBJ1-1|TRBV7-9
CASSPKGGTEAFF
TGTGCCAGCAGCCCCAAGGGGGGCACTGAAGCTTTCTTT
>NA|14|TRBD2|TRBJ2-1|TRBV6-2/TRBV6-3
CASGLAGVYNEQFF
TGTGCCAGCGGCTTAGCGGGAGTCTACAATGAGCAGTTCTTC
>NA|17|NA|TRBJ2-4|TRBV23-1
CASSHRGDDIAKNIQYF
TGCGCCAGCAGTCACCGCGGGGATGACATAGCCAAAAACATTCAGTACTTC
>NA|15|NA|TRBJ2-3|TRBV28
CASRPPRRDTDTQYF
TGTGCCAGCCGACCCCCCAGGAGGGACACAGATACGCAGTATTTT
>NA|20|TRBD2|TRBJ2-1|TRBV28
CASSQLLTSGSSEAYNEQFF
TGTGCCAGCAGTCAACTCTTGACTAGCGGGTCGTCAGAGGCTTACAATGAGCAGTTCTTC
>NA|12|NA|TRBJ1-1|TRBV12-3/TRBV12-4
CASSLAADLAFF
TGTGCCAGCAGTTTAGCGGCGGATTTGGCTTTCTTT
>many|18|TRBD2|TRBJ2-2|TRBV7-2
CASRAWGSGRAHTGELFF
TGTGCCAGCAGGGCTTGGGGTAGCGGGAGGGCCCACACCGGGGAGCTGTTTTTT
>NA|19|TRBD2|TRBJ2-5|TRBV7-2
CASSWMRMGAGGEQETQYF
TGTGCCAGCAGTTGGATGAGGATGGGGGCGGGAGGGGAACAAGAGACCCAGTACTTC
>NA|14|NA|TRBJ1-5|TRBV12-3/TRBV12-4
CASSLGGKDQPQHF
TGTGCCAGCAGTTTAGGGGGGAAGGATCAGCCCCAGCATTTT
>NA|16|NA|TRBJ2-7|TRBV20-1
CSARGSPQTLSYEQYF
TGCAGTGCTAGAGGGAGCCCCCAGACGCTCTCCTACGAGCAGTACTTC
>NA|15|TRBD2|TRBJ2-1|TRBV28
CASRDTSGSWDEQFF
TGTGCCAGCAGAGACACTAGCGGGAGTTGGGATGAGCAGTTCTTC
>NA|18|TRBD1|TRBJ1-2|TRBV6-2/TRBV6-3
CASSSDIIDGGGGYGYTF
TGTGCCAGCAGTTCAGACATCATTGACGGAGGGGGCGGCTATGGCTACACCTTC
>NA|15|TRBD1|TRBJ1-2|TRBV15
CATSYTGGKDYGYTF
TGTGCCACCAGCTATACAGGGGGAAAGGACTATGGCTACACCTTC
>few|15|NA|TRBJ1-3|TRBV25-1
CASSEYGGTGNTIYF
TGTGCCAGCAGTGAATATGGTGGTACTGGAAACACCATATATTTT
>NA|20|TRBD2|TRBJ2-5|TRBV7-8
CASSSRGRLAGGPVGETQYF
TGTGCCAGCAGCTCGAGGGGGAGGCTAGCGGGAGGGCCTGTTGGAGAGACCCAGTACTTC
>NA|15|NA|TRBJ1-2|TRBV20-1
CSASGTQLTNYGYTF
TGCAGTGCTAGCGGGACACAACTTACTAACTATGGCTACACCTTC
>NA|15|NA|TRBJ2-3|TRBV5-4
CASSLVLGSTDTQYF
TGTGCCAGCAGCTTGGTACTCGGGAGTACAGATACGCAGTATTTT
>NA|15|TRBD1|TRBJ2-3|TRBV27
CAIYIRDRVSDTQYF
TGTGCCATCTACATACGGGACAGAGTTTCAGATACGCAGTATTTT
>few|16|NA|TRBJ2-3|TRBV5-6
CASSFLSVRRTDTQYF
TGTGCCAGCAGCTTTCTCAGCGTCCGCCGCACAGATACGCAGTATTTT
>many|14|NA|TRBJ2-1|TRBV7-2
CASSLGHTQDEQFF
TGTGCCAGCAGCTTAGGCCATACTCAGGATGAGCAGTTCTTC
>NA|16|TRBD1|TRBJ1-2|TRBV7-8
CASRFTPGGQTGGYTF
TGTGCCAGCAGGTTTACCCCAGGGGGGCAGACCGGTGGCTACACCTTC
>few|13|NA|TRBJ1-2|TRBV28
CASSLIPGPSYTF
TGTGCCAGCAGTCTCATCCCGGGGCCCTCCTACACCTTC